One sample yielded the 29 T cell receptor beta chains listed below, sequenced in a study of metastatic and nonmetastatic thyroid tumors. Patients underwent thyroid surgery, and none had received any treatment before it. TCRdb reprocessed the PCR reads via MiXCR. The sample shows tens of thousands of clones, 20% of them seen only once. The sample was blood. These TCRs come from a female donor with papillary thyroid cancer or a benign thyroid nodule (not recorded which). Some clones in this sample may be carry-over from other donors' samples.

This clone appeared a few times. The rearrangement uses TRBV27 and TRBJ2-1; 11 bases line up with TRBD2. This CDR3 contains 16 residues. V lost 6 bases, J lost 0 bases, and 4 bases stayed unmatched. CDR1 and CDR2 (germline): MNHEY, SMNVEV (reference sequence). Here the CDR3 reads CASSPGTSGSYNEQFF. The CDR3 DNA is TGTGCCAGCAGCCCAGGGACTAGCGGCTCCTACAATGAGCAGTTCTTC.

This clone showed up just a few times. The chain couples TRBV19 to TRBJ1-2, with 10 bases fitting TRBD1. V trimming: 8 bases; J trimming: 3 bases; junction bases outside the gene matches: 9. Germline loops: CDR1 LNHDA, CDR2 SQIVND (reference sequence). The CDR3 is made up of 15 amino acids. This chain's CDR3 is CASESGQGGYYGYTF. CDR3 sequence (DNA): TGTGCCAGTGAATCCGGACAGGGGGGATACTATGGCTACACCTTC.

This clone was observed many times. The gene calls are TRBV12-3 or TRBV12-4 and TRBJ2-3; D gene ambiguous. V was clipped by 4 bases and J by 2 bases, with 4 bases between them. The CDR3 sequence is 12 residues long. Here the CDR3 DNA reads TGTGCCAGCAGTTCATTCACAGATACGCAGTATTTT. Amino acids: CASSSFTDTQYF.

Ten or more counts support this clone. The rearrangement uses TRBV28 and TRBJ1-2; a possible D gene is TRBD1 (5 bases). V was cut by 4 bases and J by 5 bases, with 5 bases left in between. Germline V gene lookup returns CDR1 MDHEN and CDR2 SYDVKM. The CDR3 covers 11 residues. The CDR3 nucleotides are TGTGCCAGCAGTTCAGGGTATGGCTACACCTTC. Protein sequence: CASSSGYGYTF.

At least ten counts were recorded for this clone. The V call is TRBV6-6, the J call TRBJ1-1; possible D gene TRBD1, 6 bases. V shed 0 bases and J shed 2 bases, with 22 bases lying between them. Germline V gene data show CDR1 as MNHNY and CDR2 as SVGAGI (reference sequence). This CDR3 contains 19 residues. For the CDR3, the DNA is TGTGCCAGCAGTTACTCCCTAGGACAGCAAAGCAACTTTAACACTGAAGCTTTCTTT. This codes for CASSYSLGQQSNFNTEAFF.

The table lists this clone with many counts. The rearrangement joins TRBV7-2 to TRBJ2-2; a possible D gene is TRBD2 (6 bases). The germline V gene has CDR1 SGHTA and CDR2 FQGNSA. V dropped 5 bases and J dropped 4 bases, with 14 bases sitting between them. This CDR3 is 15 amino acids long. The CDR3, as DNA: TGTGCCAGCAGCGACGGACTATCCGTCACCGGGGAGCTGTTTTTT. Translating it yields CASSDGLSVTGELFF.

This clone was seen more than once but under ten times. J is TRBJ1-2 and V is TRBV6-1; 9 nucleotides align to TRBD1. The CDR3 runs to 17 residues. The V gene's germline CDR1 is MNHNS and CDR2 SASEGT. Trimming removed 2 bases from V and 1 base from J; junction bases left unmatched: 8. The CDR3 sequence: CASSELGQGIVNYGYTF. CDR3 DNA: TGTGCCAGCAGTGAACTGGGACAGGGAATAGTTAACTATGGCTACACCTTC.

The rearrangement links TRBV30 to TRBJ1-3, with 7 bases fitting TRBD1. J lost 3 bases, V lost 5 bases, and 4 bases had no gene match. The length of the CDR3 is 13 residues. Germline CDR1 and CDR2: GTSNPN and SVGIG (reference sequence). The DNA for the CDR3 is TGTGCCTGGCACGGACAGGTTGGAAACACCATATATTTT. Protein sequence: CAWHGQVGNTIYF.

This clone was counted ten times or more. The sample carries other DNA sequences with the same CDR3. The chain uses TRBV18 and TRBJ2-6, with unresolved D. Trimming removed 2 bases from V and 4 bases from J, with 9 bases in between. Germline lookup yields CDR1 KGHSH and CDR2 LQKENI. CDR3 length: 15 residues. Here the CDR3 DNA reads TGTGCCAGCTCACCAATTTTCTCGGGGGCCAACGTCCTGACTTTC. It is translated as CASSPIFSGANVLTF.

Many counts were recorded for this clone. The CDR3 is CSARDLAGWGEQYF. CDR3 nucleotides: TGCAGTGCTAGAGATTTGGCAGGGTGGGGCGAGCAGTACTTC. The chain recombines TRBV20-1 with TRBJ2-7; possible D gene TRBD1, 5 bases. Per germline, CDR1 DFQATT and CDR2 SNEGSKA (reference sequence). The CDR3 length is 14 residues. With 0 bases removed from V and 6 bases from J, the gap between germline ends came to 15 bases.

This clone appeared once. V usage is TRBV7-2 and J usage is TRBJ2-7; TRBD1 matches 8 bases. The CDR3 totals 17 residues. Germline loops: CDR1 SGHTA, CDR2 FQGNSA. Trimming cost V 0 bases and J 4 bases; bases outside gene matches: 11. CDR3 residues: CASSLASSVQGEYEQYF. Here the CDR3 DNA reads TGTGCCAGCAGCTTAGCTAGTTCGGTACAGGGGGAATACGAGCAGTACTTC.

This clone was seen more than once but under ten times. V and J are TRBV6-1 and TRBJ2-2; 9 nucleotides align to TRBD1. Germline V gives CDR1 MNHNS, CDR2 SASEGT. Trimming at V came to 4 bases and at J to 3 bases, leaving 3 bases not matched to a gene. CDR3 size: 15 residues. CDR3 protein: CASSAGDRDTGELFF. CDR3 DNA: TGTGCCAGCAGTGCAGGGGACAGGGACACCGGGGAGCTGTTTTTT.

This clone was seen a few times. Its ends do not fully match the called genes, so a read error is possible. This chain links TRBV6-2 or TRBV6-3 with TRBJ2-7; no clear D. Per germline, CDR1 MNHEY and CDR2 SVGEGT. This CDR3 comprises 15 residues. The CDR3 spells CASIYPSTPIYEQYF. The CDR3 DNA sequence: TGTGCCAGCATTTACCCCAGTACACCTATCTACGAGCAGTACTTC.

In its sample, this clone was seen many times. Sequence at one end of the junction differs from germline and may be a read error. This sample includes further DNA sequences coding for the same CDR3. The chain combines TRBV30 with TRBJ1-6; TRBD1 is a possible D gene (6 bases). The CDR3 sequence is 13 residues long. In germline, CDR1 is GTSNPN, CDR2 SVGIG (reference sequence). The CDR3 protein is CAWIGQGTSPLHF. Written as DNA, the CDR3 is TGTGCCTGGATCGGGCAGGGGACTTCACCTCTCCACTTT.

This clone was seen repeatedly, ten times or more. The V gene is TRBV2, the J gene TRBJ2-1, with TRBD2 matching over 10 bases. CDR1 is SNHLY and CDR2 is FYNNEI in the germline V gene. The CDR3 is made up of 14 amino acids. The V gene end was trimmed by 7 bases and the J gene end by 7 bases; junction bases not matched to a gene: 7. For the CDR3, the DNA is TGTGCCAGCACCCCTAGCGGGAGTTGGAATGAGCAGTTCTTC. Translated: CASTPSGSWNEQFF.

This chain connects TRBV6-6 to TRBJ1-5; D unclear. Germline lookup yields CDR1 MNHNY and CDR2 SVGAGI (reference sequence). V lost 3 bases and J 5 bases, leaving 14 bases between the germline ends. This CDR3 region has 15 residues. Here the CDR3 reads CASSYTKGTDQPQHF. The DNA for the CDR3 is TGTGCCAGCAGTTATACCAAGGGCACAGATCAGCCCCAGCATTTT.

The chain uses TRBV12-3 or TRBV12-4 and TRBJ2-3; no firm D call. Trimming took 6 bases from V and 2 from J, leaving 15 bases between them. The CDR3 loop spans 15 amino acids. CDR3 sequence: CASSHGQELTDTQYF. The CDR3 DNA sequence: TGTGCCAGCAGCCACGGGCAGGAGCTCACAGATACGCAGTATTTT.

This clone was recorded at least ten times. The V and J genes are TRBV5-5 and TRBJ2-3, with D perhaps matching TRBD1 (6 bases). The CDR3 totals 13 residues. The V gene lost 5 bases and the J gene lost 6 bases, with 13 bases spanning the gap. The V gene's germline CDR1 is SGHKS and CDR2 YYEKEE (reference sequence). CDR3 sequence: CASRPQGHDTQYF. As DNA, the CDR3 is TGTGCCAGCAGACCACAGGGACATGATACGCAGTATTTT.

This clone is labeled as medium-sized. Germline and junction disagree at one end, which may indicate a read error. This chain links TRBV6-1 with TRBJ2-3; D ambiguous. CDR1 is MNHNS, CDR2 SASEGT, per germline. The CDR3 is made up of 10 amino acids. CDR3 region: CASSRDTQYF. DNA for the CDR3: TGTGCCAGCAGCAGAGATACGCAGTATTTT.

This clone was recorded many times. J is TRBJ2-3 and V is TRBV5-4; a possible D gene is TRBD2 (5 bases). CDR1 and CDR2 (germline): SGHNT, YYREEE (reference sequence). The CDR3 covers 13 residues. Between the trimmed V and J ends, which lost 3 bases and 5 bases, there was a span of 10 bases. The CDR3: CASSSGGGDTQYF. The CDR3, as DNA: TGTGCCAGCAGCTCTGGTGGAGGAGATACGCAGTATTTT.

By share, this clone counts as medium-sized (0.01 to 0.1%). This rearrangement joins TRBV27 to TRBJ1-6; 7 bases fit TRBD1. Losses at the gene ends were 5 bases for V and 7 bases for J; bases not matched to a gene: 14. Germline V gene data show CDR1 as MNHEY and CDR2 as SMNVEV (reference sequence). The CDR3 is made up of 17 amino acids. Here the CDR3 reads CASSEQMPGQPNSPLHF. CDR3 in DNA: TGTGCCAGCAGTGAACAGATGCCGGGACAGCCGAATTCACCCCTCCACTTT.

This clone is judged medium-sized. The rearrangement uses TRBV5-5 and TRBJ1-2; D uncertain. Germline V gene data show CDR1 as SGHKS and CDR2 as YYEKEE (reference sequence). CDR3 length equals 14 residues. The germline V and J ends were trimmed by 1 base and 7 bases, with 14 bases remaining between them. CDR3: CASSLLGGQGGYTF. Written as DNA, the CDR3 is TGTGCCAGCAGCTTGTTGGGAGGGCAAGGTGGCTACACCTTC.

This clone was observed at least ten times. The rearrangement uses TRBV7-3 and TRBJ1-1; D might be TRBD1 (6 bases). The V end was cut by 8 bases, the J end by 8 bases, with 18 bases between. CDR1 is SGHTA, CDR2 FQGTGA, per germline. The CDR3 is 13 amino acids. The CDR3 sequence is CASGGRDTGEAFF. CDR3 DNA: TGTGCCAGCGGGGGCAGGGACACGGGCGAAGCTTTCTTT.

This clone was found a few times. Written as DNA, the CDR3 is TGTGCGGTGCTGGGAGGTCCCGGGGAGCTGTTTTTT. Protein product: CAVLGGPGELFF. The chain has TRBV6-1 and TRBJ2-2; tentative D call: TRBD2 (6 bases). From germline, CDR1 is MNHNS and CDR2 SASEGT. The CDR3 spans 12 residues.

This clone was observed many times. V and J are TRBV30 and TRBJ2-7, with a possible D match to TRBD1 (5 bases). The length of the CDR3 is 14 residues. The germline V and J ends were trimmed by 1 base and 4 bases, with 14 bases remaining between them. The germline V gene has CDR1 GTSNPN and CDR2 SVGIG (reference sequence). CDR3 region: CAWSAVGVGYEQYF. The CDR3 DNA reads TGTGCCTGGAGTGCGGTAGGGGTAGGGTACGAGCAGTACTTC.

Relative to its sample, this clone is medium-sized. The chain uses TRBV4-1 and TRBJ2-7; no firm D call. The V gene's germline CDR1 is MGHRA and CDR2 YSYEKL. The CDR3 loop spans 13 amino acids. Trimming removed 1 base at V and 3 bases at J, with 7 bases between. CDR3 in amino acids: CASSQGIDYEQYF. For the CDR3, the DNA is TGCGCCAGCAGCCAAGGTATCGACTACGAGCAGTACTTC.

This clone was seen many times. The V call is TRBV20-1, the J call TRBJ2-4, with D possibly TRBD2 on 6 matching bases. Trimming removed 6 bases from V and 4 bases from J, with 16 bases in between. This CDR3 contains 14 residues. CDR1 is DFQATT, CDR2 SNEGSKA, per germline (reference sequence). In nucleotides, the CDR3 is TGCAGTGCCCCGCCTGGCGGGATTAAAAACATTCAGTACTTC. As protein: CSAPPGGIKNIQYF.

In this sample, this clone turned up many times. The chain joins TRBV9 to TRBJ2-7, with 9 bases that match TRBD1. J lost 4 bases, V lost 3 bases, and 8 bases had no gene match. The germline gives CDR1 SGDLS, CDR2 YYNGEE. The CDR3 length is 15 residues. CDR3 sequence (DNA): TGTGCCAGCAGCGAGAGGACAGGGGCTATTTACGAGCAGTACTTC. Its protein is CASSERTGAIYEQYF.

The chain carries TRBV30 and TRBJ1-6; a possible D gene is TRBD1 (6 bases). V lost 0 bases, J lost 6 bases, and 9 bases lay in between. Germline lookup yields CDR1 GTSNPN and CDR2 SVGIG (reference sequence). The CDR3 is 14 amino acids. The CDR3 coding sequence is TGTGCCTGGAGTGTTTTACAGGGTAATTCACCCCTCCACTTT. Amino acids: CAWSVLQGNSPLHF.